Listed below are T cell receptor beta chains from one sample, sequenced in a study of blood T cell repertoires in COVID-19. The method was immunoSEQ multiplex PCR; TCRdb's version includes in-frame clones alone and lacks a portion of them. Of fewer than 250,000 clones in the sample, about 88% were seen once. Sequencing was done on a sample of peripheral blood. These receptor sequences come from a woman aged 40 to 50 with acute or convalescent COVID-19. CDR3s include the opening cysteine and the closing phenylalanine or tryptophan. Fields, in order: clone size, J gene, D gene, V gene, CDR3 DNA, CDR3 protein. A D gene is named only where the DNA matches it firmly. Some rows have no size entry. The others give once, few or many, or a class for an expanded clone.

abundance: NA
j_gene: TRBJ2-2
d_gene: TRBD1
v_gene: TRBV2
CDR3nt: TGTGCCAGCAGTTTTTTCTCCTTCGCGACAGGGGTGGACACCGGGGAGCTGTTTTTT
CDR3aa: CASSFFSFATGVDTGELFF

abundance: NA
j_gene: TRBJ1-6
d_gene: NA
v_gene: TRBV4-1
CDR3nt: TGCGCCAGCAGCCAAGTACGGGGGGGTAATTCACCCCTCCACTTT
CDR3aa: CASSQVRGGNSPLHF

abundance: NA
j_gene: TRBJ1-2
d_gene: NA
v_gene: TRBV2
CDR3nt: TGTGCCGCCACAGCCGGATCAGTTAAAACGACCTTC
CDR3aa: CAATAGSVKTTF

abundance: NA
j_gene: TRBJ1-4
d_gene: TRBD1
v_gene: TRBV19
CDR3nt: TGTGCCAGTAGTATCAGACAGGGGATTAATGAAAAACTGTTTTTT
CDR3aa: CASSIRQGINEKLFF

abundance: NA
j_gene: TRBJ1-1
d_gene: TRBD1
v_gene: TRBV2
CDR3nt: TGTGCCAGCAGCCTAGGACAGGGGGAAGCTTTCTTT
CDR3aa: CASSLGQGEAFF

abundance: NA
j_gene: TRBJ2-5
d_gene: TRBD2
v_gene: TRBV5-6
CDR3nt: TGTGCCAGCAGCTCGCACTTAGCGGGGGGGGTCCAAGAGACCCAGTACTTC
CDR3aa: CASSSHLAGGVQETQYF

abundance: NA
j_gene: TRBJ1-2
d_gene: TRBD1
v_gene: TRBV24-1
CDR3nt: TGTGCCACCAGTGGGGACAGTGCTAACTATGGCTATACCTTC
CDR3aa: CATSGDSANYGYTF

abundance: NA
j_gene: TRBJ1-5
d_gene: TRBD1
v_gene: TRBV6-2/TRBV6-3
CDR3nt: TGTGCCAGCAGTCCCGACAGGGGCCTTAATCAGCCCCAGCATTTT
CDR3aa: CASSPDRGLNQPQHF

abundance: NA
j_gene: TRBJ2-5
d_gene: NA
v_gene: TRBV15
CDR3nt: TGTGCCACCAGCGGGGGGGGCAGTCAAGAGACCCAGTACTTC
CDR3aa: CATSGGGSQETQYF

abundance: once
j_gene: TRBJ2-1
d_gene: TRBD2
v_gene: TRBV7-6
CDR3nt: TGTGCCAGCAGCGTGACTAGCGGGGGGGCCGGGGAGCAGTTCTTC
CDR3aa: CASSVTSGGAGEQFF

abundance: NA
j_gene: TRBJ1-2
d_gene: TRBD1
v_gene: TRBV19
CDR3nt: TGTGCCAGTAGTATGCCGAGGGGGCGGCATGGCTACACCTTC
CDR3aa: CASSMPRGRHGYTF

abundance: few
j_gene: TRBJ1-1
d_gene: TRBD1
v_gene: TRBV5-1
CDR3nt: TGCGCCAGCAGCTTGGGACAGGGTCTAGCTGAAGCTTTCTTT
CDR3aa: CASSLGQGLAEAFF

abundance: NA
j_gene: TRBJ1-4
d_gene: TRBD1
v_gene: TRBV6-5
CDR3nt: TGTGCCAGCCGGGACAGAGGGTTTTCTAATGAAAAACTGTTTTTT
CDR3aa: CASRDRGFSNEKLFF

abundance: NA
j_gene: TRBJ2-1
d_gene: NA
v_gene: TRBV24-1
CDR3nt: TGTGCCACCAGCTCCTCGGACACAGTCAATGAGCAGTTCTTC
CDR3aa: CATSSSDTVNEQFF

abundance: NA
j_gene: TRBJ2-6
d_gene: NA
v_gene: TRBV6-5
CDR3nt: TGTGCCAGCGCAGGGGCTGGGGCCAACGTCCTGACTTTC
CDR3aa: CASAGAGANVLTF

abundance: NA
j_gene: TRBJ2-5
d_gene: TRBD1
v_gene: TRBV2
CDR3nt: TGTGCCAGCAGCGACCCTCTAGGGGGCGGTAACCGAGTCCCGCAAGAGACCCAGTACTTC
CDR3aa: CASSDPLGGGNRVPQETQYF

abundance: NA
j_gene: TRBJ1-6
d_gene: TRBD1
v_gene: TRBV19
CDR3nt: TGTGCCAGTAGTATCCAGGGGGCTACACCCCTCCACTTT
CDR3aa: CASSIQGATPLHF

abundance: NA
j_gene: TRBJ1-4
d_gene: TRBD1
v_gene: TRBV19
CDR3nt: TGTGCCAGTAGGGGGACAGGGACGGGTGAAAAACTGTTTTTT
CDR3aa: CASRGTGTGEKLFF

abundance: NA
j_gene: TRBJ1-3
d_gene: NA
v_gene: TRBV5-6
CDR3nt: TGTGCCAGCAGAGTGAGGAGTTCTGGAAACACCATATATTTT
CDR3aa: CASRVRSSGNTIYF

abundance: NA
j_gene: TRBJ2-3
d_gene: TRBD1
v_gene: TRBV2
CDR3nt: TGTGCCAGCAGTGCCCGCCGGCAGGGGGTGGATACGCAGTATTTT
CDR3aa: CASSARRQGVDTQYF

abundance: NA
j_gene: TRBJ1-4
d_gene: NA
v_gene: TRBV3-1/TRBV3-2
CDR3nt: TGTGCCAGCAGCCAGGGCAGGGTATCTGAAAAACTGTTTTTT
CDR3aa: CASSQGRVSEKLFF

abundance: NA
j_gene: TRBJ1-6
d_gene: NA
v_gene: TRBV3-1/TRBV3-2
CDR3nt: TGTGCCAGCAGCCAGGTGGTGAGCTCCTATAATTCACCCCTCCACTTT
CDR3aa: CASSQVVSSYNSPLHF

abundance: NA
j_gene: TRBJ1-2
d_gene: TRBD1
v_gene: TRBV7-8
CDR3nt: TGTGCCAGCAGCTTAGCCATAGGGGGCAACTATGGCTACACCTTC
CDR3aa: CASSLAIGGNYGYTF

abundance: NA
j_gene: TRBJ1-3
d_gene: NA
v_gene: TRBV9
CDR3nt: TGTGCCAGCAGCGCGACGGGAGGAGGTTCCGTCTCTGGAAACACCATATATTTT
CDR3aa: CASSATGGGSVSGNTIYF

abundance: NA
j_gene: TRBJ2-5
d_gene: TRBD1
v_gene: TRBV4-1
CDR3nt: TGCGCCAGCAGCTCCACAGGGGGCCACGAGACCCAGTACTTC
CDR3aa: CASSSTGGHETQYF

abundance: NA
j_gene: TRBJ1-4
d_gene: TRBD1
v_gene: TRBV18
CDR3nt: TGTGCCAGCTCCCCCTACCGAGGGGGCGTTGAAAAACTGTTTTTT
CDR3aa: CASSPYRGGVEKLFF

abundance: once
j_gene: TRBJ2-3
d_gene: NA
v_gene: TRBV4-2
CDR3nt: TGTGCCAGCAGCCAGAATAGGGGGGGCCCAGATACGCAGTATTTT
CDR3aa: CASSQNRGGPDTQYF

abundance: NA
j_gene: TRBJ1-6
d_gene: TRBD1
v_gene: TRBV11-2
CDR3nt: TGTGCCAGCAGCTCGGGACAGGCTATGAATTCACCCCTCCACTTT
CDR3aa: CASSSGQAMNSPLHF

abundance: NA
j_gene: TRBJ1-1
d_gene: NA
v_gene: TRBV21-1
CDR3nt: TGTGCCAGCAGCAACGGTGAGGCAGGGGGGATTGAAGCTTTCTTT
CDR3aa: CASSNGEAGGIEAFF

abundance: NA
j_gene: TRBJ1-2
d_gene: NA
v_gene: TRBV19
CDR3nt: TGTGCCAGTAGTTCCCGACAGACAGATAACTATGGCTACACCTTC
CDR3aa: CASSSRQTDNYGYTF

abundance: NA
j_gene: TRBJ2-2
d_gene: NA
v_gene: TRBV4-1
CDR3nt: TGCGCCAGCAGCCAAGAGGGTTGGGGGGTGTCGACCGGGGAGCTGTTTTTT
CDR3aa: CASSQEGWGVSTGELFF